These 11 T cell receptor beta chains share one sample of origin, sequenced in a study of memory CD4+ T cells and cytomegalovirus serostatus (dated by TCRdb to the late 2010s). Libraries were made using the immunoSEQ multiplex PCR assay. The immuneACCESS repertoire file appears here via TCRdb, limited to in-frame rearrangements. These files lack a portion of the clones; in checked studies, under half of the deficit traces to unresolved V genes, and the cause of the others is not known. Present in this sample are approximately 26,000 clones, around 75% of which were seen just once. In total, the top ten clones hold 0.68% of the sample. Single viable CD3+CD4+CD8-CD45RO+ cells were sorted as memory CD4+ T cells on a FACSAria II. Sequences were obtained from memory CD4+ T cells from blood. The receptor set was obtained from an adult in good health and CMV-seronegative.

The CDR3 here is CASSLHISYNEQFF. In DNA form, the CDR3 reads TGTGCCAGCAGTCTCCATATATCCTACAATGAGCAGTTCTTC. The chain employs TRBV2 and TRBJ2-1; no clear D gene. Germline V gives CDR1 SNHLY, CDR2 FYNNEI. Trimming cost V 5 bases and J 1 base, with 9 bases left between them. The CDR3 consists of 14 residues.

The genes are TRBV30 and TRBJ1-2; weak D call: TRBD1 (5 bases). This CDR3 is built from 14 residues. Germline V CDR1 and CDR2: GTSNPN, SVGIG (reference sequence). Trimming removed 2 bases at V and 2 bases at J, with 12 bases between. CDR3: CAWSPMTVNYGYTF. The CDR3 coding sequence is TGTGCCTGGAGTCCTATGACAGTGAACTATGGCTACACCTTC.

In this sample, this clone turned up once. V gene TRBV7-9 combines with J gene TRBJ2-3; the D is unclear. CDR1 is SEHNR, CDR2 FQNEAQ, per germline (reference sequence). Trimming left V 0 bases short and J 0 bases short, with 10 bases between. The CDR3 runs 16 residues. CDR3 nucleotide sequence: TGTGCCAGCAGCTTAGCGAAAAAATATAGCACAGATACGCAGTATTTT. Protein sequence: CASSLAKKYSTDTQYF. Filled out from reference TRBV7-9 and TRBJ2-3, the complete variable domain reads DTGVSQNPRHKITKRGQNVTFRCDPISEHNRLYWYRQTLGQGPEFLTYFQNEAQLEKSRLLSDRFSAERPKGSFSTLEIQRTEQGDSAMYLCASSLAKKYSTDTQYFGPGTRLTVL.

The V call is TRBV28, the J call TRBJ2-2, with D tentatively TRBD1 (7 bases). Germline CDR1 and CDR2: MDHEN and SYDVKM. V was clipped by 7 bases and J by 1 base, with 16 bases between them. This CDR3 contains 16 residues. The CDR3 here is CASNGRGAMNTGELFF. As DNA, the CDR3 is TGTGCCAGCAACGGCAGGGGGGCTATGAACACCGGGGAGCTGTTTTTT.

This clone has a handful of counts. V usage is TRBV5-6 and J usage is TRBJ1-1, with D maybe TRBD1 (5 bases). There are 16 residues in the CDR3. Trimming took off 1 base at V and 4 bases at J, with 17 bases between the two ends. The germline gives CDR1 SGHDT, CDR2 YYEEEE. The CDR3 DNA follows: TGTGCCAGCAGCTTGTTTCTGTCAGGGTCAAGCACTGAAGCTTTCTTT. Translated, it gives CASSLFLSGSSTEAFF.

The rearrangement links TRBV28 to TRBJ1-1; weak D call: TRBD1 (6 bases). The CDR3 runs 14 residues. Germline CDR1 reads MDHEN; CDR2 reads SYDVKM. V lost 6 bases, J lost 5 bases, and 16 bases lay in between. The CDR3 spells CASRPGARGTEAFF. CDR3 DNA: TGTGCCAGCAGACCAGGGGCTAGAGGTACTGAAGCTTTCTTT.

The gene calls are TRBV6-1 and TRBJ1-1; no clear D. This CDR3 spans 12 amino acids. The V and J ends lost 2 bases and 7 bases respectively, with 8 bases between them. The germline CDR1 and CDR2 sequences are MNHNS and SASEGT. In DNA form, the CDR3 reads TGTGCCAGCAGTGAACATAGGGTTGAAGCTTTCTTT. It yields the protein CASSEHRVEAFF.

The chain has TRBV11-3 and TRBJ1-1; 7 bases fit TRBD1. V shed 4 bases, J shed 7 bases, and the junction held 9 bases outside the gene matches. The germline V gene encodes CDR1 SGHNT and CDR2 YENEEA. CDR3 size: 14 residues. Written as DNA, the CDR3 is TGTGCCAGCAGCTCGGCGGACAGGCGGCTTGAAGCTTTCTTT. Residues: CASSSADRRLEAFF.

Regarding this clone: The junction does not match germline at one end; this may be a read error. The rearrangement links TRBV7-7 to TRBJ2-7; 9 nucleotides align to TRBD1. The length of the CDR3 is 13 residues. The germline V gene encodes CDR1 SSHAT and CDR2 FNYEAQ (reference sequence). CDR3 DNA: TGTGCTAGCAGCCGGGACAGGGACAGCGAGCAGTACTTC. Its translation: CASSRDRDSEQYF.

The rearrangement joins TRBV7-8 to TRBJ1-2; 7 bases are shared with TRBD1. This CDR3 region has 15 residues. J lost 5 bases, V lost 5 bases, and 11 bases had no gene match. The germline gives CDR1 SGHVS, CDR2 FQNEAQ. The CDR3 DNA sequence: TGTGCCAGCAGCCTAGACAGGGTTGGGGGATATGGCTACACCTTC. Translated, it gives CASSLDRVGGYGYTF.

V is TRBV19 and J is TRBJ1-1, with D uncertain. Germline values: CDR1 LNHDA, CDR2 SQIVND (reference sequence). V shed 6 bases and J shed 5 bases, with 10 bases lying between them. This CDR3 comprises 12 residues. The CDR3 DNA sequence: TGTGCCAGTAGACGATTACAGACTGAAGCTTTCTTT. Its translation: CASRRLQTEAFF.